Listed below are T cell receptor beta chains from one sample, sequenced in a study of breast tumors, draining lymph nodes, adjacent tissues. TCRdb ran MiXCR on the multiplex PCR reads and lists one entry per CDR3 protein. The data contain roughly 80,000 distinct CDR3 sequences, roughly 20% of them singletons. The specimen was axillary lymph node tissue. The receptor source for this set is a female donor with breast cancer. Some clones in this sample may be carry-over from other donors' samples. CDR3s include the opening cysteine and the closing phenylalanine or tryptophan. The D gene is left open where the match is weak. A clone size is listed for some rows: how often the clone was seen (once, few, many), or a class if it is expanded.

v_gene	j_gene	abundance	d_gene	CDR3aa	CDR3nt
TRBV20-1	TRBJ2-4	many	TRBD1	CSAGQGSVENIQYF	TGCAGTGCTGGACAGGGTAGTGTGGAAAACATTCAGTACTTC
TRBV19	TRBJ1-4	many	.	CASSSPRGEKLFF	TGTGCCAGTAGTAGCCCTCGTGGCGAAAAACTGTTTTTT
TRBV12-3/TRBV12-4	TRBJ2-7	many	TRBD1	CASGPGQGKGEQYF	TGTGCCAGCGGACCGGGACAGGGAAAGGGTGAGCAGTACTTC
TRBV6-1	TRBJ2-3	many	.	CASGPPSHSWTQYF	TGTGCCAGCGGACCGCCATCTCACTCTTGGACGCAGTATTTT
TRBV6-1	TRBJ2-7	many	TRBD2	CASSEGLAEDLYEQYF	TGTGCCAGCAGTGAGGGACTAGCGGAGGACCTCTACGAGCAGTACTTC
TRBV19	TRBJ2-1	few	TRBD2	CASSIELAGRFYNEQFF	TGTGCCAGTAGTATAGAGCTAGCGGGCCGATTCTACAATGAGCAGTTCTTC
TRBV7-2	TRBJ1-6	many	.	CASSLGQVFNSPLHF	TGTGCCAGCAGCTTAGGACAGGTGTTTAATTCACCCCTCCACTTT
TRBV27	TRBJ2-7	many	.	CASRIQGLSEQYF	TGTGCCAGCAGGATACAGGGTCTCTCGGAGCAGTACTTC
TRBV20-1	TRBJ2-7	many	TRBD2	CSAWSASGLAGEQYF	TGCAGTGCGTGGTCGGCCTCGGGACTAGCTGGCGAGCAGTACTTC
TRBV28	TRBJ1-6	many	.	CASSFVIYNSPLHF	TGTGCCAGCAGTTTTGTCATTTATAATTCACCCCTCCACTTT
TRBV4-1	TRBJ2-6	.	.	CASSQEFWGSGANVLTF	TGCGCCAGCAGCCAAGAATTTTGGGGCTCTGGGGCCAACGTCCTGACTTTC
TRBV5-5	TRBJ2-1	.	.	CASSQGATGQWEQFF	TGTGCCAGCAGCCAAGGAGCTACAGGCCAGTGGGAGCAGTTCTTC
TRBV19	TRBJ1-3	many	TRBD1	CASRDSQTGRHLNTIYF	TGTGCCAGTAGAGATTCCCAGACAGGGCGACATCTGAACACCATATATTTT
TRBV20-1	TRBJ2-2	many	.	CSATKGNTGELFF	TGCAGTGCTACAAAGGGAAACACCGGGGAGCTGTTTTTT
TRBV6-1	TRBJ1-3	many	.	CASSDAGSGNTIYF	TGTGCCAGCAGTGACGCGGGCTCTGGAAACACCATATATTTT
TRBV7-7	TRBJ2-1	many	TRBD2	CASSLAEGLVSATEQFF	TGTGCTAGCAGCTTAGCGGAAGGACTAGTGTCGGCTACTGAGCAGTTCTTC
TRBV20-1	TRBJ2-7	many	.	CSVRRPGNDEQYF	TGCAGTGTCCGGCGGCCAGGGAACGACGAGCAGTACTTC
TRBV18	TRBJ2-5	few	.	CASSPWGGPQETQYF	TGTGCCAGCTCACCATGGGGAGGACCTCAGGAGACCCAGTACTTC
TRBV30	TRBJ2-1	.	.	CAWWGTMDYNERGEQFF	TGTGCCTGGTGGGGGACAATGGACTACAATGAGCGTGGTGAGCAGTTCTTC
TRBV20-1	TRBJ1-5	many	TRBD1	CSAGDRANNQPQHF	TGCAGTGCTGGGGACAGGGCAAATAATCAGCCCCAGCATTTT
TRBV3-1	TRBJ2-7	.	TRBD2	CASSQGGLAGVEQYF	TGTGCCAGCAGCCAAGGGGGACTAGCGGGAGTCGAGCAGTACTTC
TRBV6-1	TRBJ2-2	many	TRBD2	CASSERGGASGYRGELFF	TGTGCCAGCAGTGAAAGAGGGGGGGCTAGCGGGTATCGCGGGGAGCTGTTTTTT
TRBV7-9	TRBJ2-2	many	TRBD2	CASSYPGLVVGELFF	TGTGCCAGCAGCTACCCGGGACTAGTCGTCGGGGAGCTGTTTTTT
TRBV20-1	TRBJ2-7	many	TRBD2	CSAGNPGTSGIPYEQYF	TGCAGTGCTGGAAATCCCGGGACTAGCGGCATACCCTACGAGCAGTACTTC
TRBV4-2	TRBJ2-5	medium-sized	.	CASSQTGETQYF	TGTGCCAGCAGCCAAACGGGAGAGACCCAGTACTTC
TRBV19	TRBJ2-2	many	TRBD2	CATTGSGTNTGELFF	TGTGCTACCACGGGGAGCGGGACGAACACCGGGGAGCTGTTTTTT
TRBV27	TRBJ2-1	.	.	CASSGGRLYNEQFF	TGTGCCAGCAGTGGCGGACGGCTATACAATGAGCAGTTCTTC
TRBV7-2	TRBJ2-7	many	.	CASSLSHGEQYF	TGTGCCAGCAGCTTGAGCCACGGGGAGCAGTACTTC
TRBV20-1	TRBJ2-3	many	.	CSARDNRNRLEAPDTQYF	TGCAGTGCTAGAGATAATCGGAACAGATTAGAAGCTCCGGATACGCAGTATTTT
TRBV6-6	TRBJ1-2	many	.	CASRGNSNYGYTF	TGTGCCAGCAGAGGAAACTCTAACTATGGCTACACCTTC
TRBV30	TRBJ1-2	many	.	CAWSNGPYGYTF	TGTGCCTGGAGTAACGGACCCTATGGCTACACCTTC
TRBV4-1	TRBJ2-3	many	TRBD2	CASSRSGRREDTQYF	TGCGCCAGCAGCCGTAGCGGGAGAAGAGAGGATACGCAGTATTTT
TRBV19	TRBJ1-2	many	TRBD1	CASREPGQGVGYTF	TGTGCCAGTAGGGAACCGGGACAGGGCGTTGGCTACACCTTC
TRBV5-1	TRBJ1-3	many	TRBD1	CASSFGTDADTIYF	TGCGCCAGCAGCTTTGGGACAGATGCGGACACCATATATTTT
TRBV6-5	TRBJ2-1	many	TRBD1	CRQGPLYNEQFF	TGCCGACAGGGACCCCTATACAATGAGCAGTTCTTC
TRBV25-1	TRBJ2-1	many	TRBD2	CASSSQTGTSGRAGYNEQFF	TGTGCCAGCAGTTCTCAAACCGGGACTAGCGGGAGGGCCGGGTACAATGAGCAGTTCTTC
TRBV6-6	TRBJ2-4	.	.	CASSQKSWAAKNIQYF	TGTGCCAGCAGTCAGAAGTCATGGGCTGCCAAAAACATTCAGTACTTC
TRBV20-1	TRBJ1-5	many	.	CSAAGTYSNQPQHF	TGCAGTGCCGCCGGGACCTATAGCAATCAGCCCCAGCATTTT
TRBV6-2/TRBV6-3	TRBJ2-4	.	.	CASSYSRDPSAKNIQYF	TGTGCCAGCAGTTACTCACGGGACCCTTCAGCCAAAAACATTCAGTACTTC
TRBV2	TRBJ2-5	many	.	CASSPTRGIGETQYF	TGTGCCAGCAGTCCCACGCGGGGCATAGGGGAGACCCAGTACTTC
TRBV20-1	TRBJ2-3	.	.	CSARNWGRGATDTQYF	TGCAGTGCTAGAAATTGGGGGAGGGGGGCCACAGATACGCAGTATTTT
TRBV5-1	TRBJ2-2	many	.	CASSLLASNTGELFF	TGCGCCAGCAGCCTATTAGCGTCGAACACCGGGGAGCTGTTTTTT
TRBV6-5	TRBJ1-3	many	TRBD1	CASRLGQAAGNTIYF	TGTGCCAGCAGATTAGGACAGGCGGCTGGAAACACCATATATTTT
TRBV28	TRBJ1-2	.	.	CASTAPLGGYTF	TGTGCCAGCACCGCCCCGTTGGGGGGCTACACCTTC
TRBV2	TRBJ2-7	.	.	CASRVVAYEQYF	TGTGCCAGCCGTGTAGTGGCCTACGAGCAGTACTTC
TRBV11-2	TRBJ2-7	many	TRBD2	CASSVPQRGSYEQYF	TGTGCCAGCAGCGTCCCGCAGCGGGGTTCCTACGAGCAGTACTTC
TRBV28	TRBJ2-1	many	.	CASTRLDEQFF	TGTGCCAGCACTCGTCTCGATGAGCAGTTCTTC
TRBV6-6	TRBJ2-1	few	TRBD2	CASRLAGECNEQFF	TGTGCCAGCCGGCTAGCGGGAGAATGCAATGAGCAGTTCTTC
TRBV28	TRBJ2-7	few	.	CASSSIVLGRGLGEQYF	TGTGCCAGCAGTTCGATCGTCCTCGGCAGGGGTTTAGGCGAGCAGTACTTC
TRBV5-1	TRBJ2-3	many	.	CASSFRDKGTDTQYF	TGCGCCAGCAGCTTCCGGGACAAAGGCACAGATACGCAGTATTTT
TRBV28	TRBJ1-2	many	TRBD1	CASRAGQLYRYTF	TGTGCCAGCAGAGCGGGACAGCTCTATCGCTACACCTTC
TRBV19	TRBJ2-1	.	.	CASSIGIEQSF	TGTGCCAGTAGTATAGGGATTGAGCAGTCCTTC